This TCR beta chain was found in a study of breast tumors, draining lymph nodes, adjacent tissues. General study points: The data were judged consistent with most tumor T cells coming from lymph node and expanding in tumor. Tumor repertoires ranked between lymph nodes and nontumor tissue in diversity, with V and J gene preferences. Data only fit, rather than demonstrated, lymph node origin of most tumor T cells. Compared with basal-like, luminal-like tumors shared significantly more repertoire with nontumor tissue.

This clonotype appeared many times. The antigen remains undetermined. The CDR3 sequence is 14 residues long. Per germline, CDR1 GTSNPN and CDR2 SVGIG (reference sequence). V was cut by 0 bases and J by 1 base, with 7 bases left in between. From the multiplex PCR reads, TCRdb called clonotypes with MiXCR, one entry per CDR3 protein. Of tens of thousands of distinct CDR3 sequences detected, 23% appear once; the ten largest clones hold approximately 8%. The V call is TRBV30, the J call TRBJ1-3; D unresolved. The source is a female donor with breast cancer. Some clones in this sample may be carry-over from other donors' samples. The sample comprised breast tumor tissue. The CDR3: CAWSVVQSGNTIYF. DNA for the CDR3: TGTGCCTGGAGTGTAGTCCAATCTGGAAACACCATATATTTT. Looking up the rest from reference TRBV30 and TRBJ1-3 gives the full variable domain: SQTIHQWPATLVQPVGSPLSLECTVEGTSNPNLYWYRQAAGRGLQLLFYSVGIGQISSEVPQNLSASRPQDRQFILSSKKLLLSDSGFYLCAWSVVQSGNTIYFGEGSWLTVV.